Given below is one T cell receptor (beta chain) in context. Its antigen is currently unknown. This sample was included in a study of cytomegalovirus exposure and HLA in healthy donors. Study conclusions and caveats: Association of a missense DCLRE1C variant with TCR beta V- and J-gene trimming was reported in a later analysis. Most of the TCR beta V segments (in an earlier analysis) were productive either about 87% or about 30% of the time. A cluster of highly shared sequence variants was likely a sequencing artifact. Using the classifier, cytomegalovirus status was reportedly diagnosed with high specificity and sensitivity.

Trimming pared 1 base from V and 0 bases from J, leaving 13 bases between. This CDR3 is built from 17 residues. Germline V gene lookup returns CDR1 SGDLS and CDR2 YYNGEE. With 60 Vbeta and 13 Jbeta primers, the PCR was carried out. The data were produced by immunoSEQ multiplex PCR, yet TCRdb's version contains in-frame clones alone and is incomplete. The sample records fewer than 200,000 clones, about 80% being singletons. The chain joins TRBV9 to TRBJ2-2; D is ambiguous. Input material: PBMCs. The origin of this receptor is a woman between 50 and 59 years old in good health and CMV-seronegative. The chain's CDR3 is CASSVTVSTTNTGELFF. The CDR3 coding sequence is TGTGCCAGCAGCGTAACAGTCTCCACGACGAACACCGGGGAGCTGTTTTTT.